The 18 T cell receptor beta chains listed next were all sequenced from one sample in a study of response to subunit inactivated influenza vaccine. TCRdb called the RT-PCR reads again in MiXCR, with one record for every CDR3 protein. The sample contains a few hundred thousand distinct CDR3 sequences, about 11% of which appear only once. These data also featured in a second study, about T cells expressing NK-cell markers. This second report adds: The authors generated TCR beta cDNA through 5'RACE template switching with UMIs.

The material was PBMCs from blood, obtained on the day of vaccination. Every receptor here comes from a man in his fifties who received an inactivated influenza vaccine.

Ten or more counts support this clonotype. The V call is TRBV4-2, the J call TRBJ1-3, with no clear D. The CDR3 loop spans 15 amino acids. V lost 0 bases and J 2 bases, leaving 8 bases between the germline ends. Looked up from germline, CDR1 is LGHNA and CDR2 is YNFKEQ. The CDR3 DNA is TGTGCCAGCAGCCAAGAATTTCAGGCTGGAAACACCATATATTTT. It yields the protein CASSQEFQAGNTIYF.

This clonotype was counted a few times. DNA of the CDR3: TGCAGCGTCGGGACAGGGGCATCCTACGAGCAGTACTTC. Protein: CSVGTGASYEQYF. The chain combines TRBV29-1 with TRBJ2-7; 10 bases line up with TRBD1. In germline, CDR1 is SQVTM, CDR2 ANQGSEA. This CDR3 region has 13 residues. With V trimmed by 6 bases and J by 1 base, 3 bases remained unmatched.

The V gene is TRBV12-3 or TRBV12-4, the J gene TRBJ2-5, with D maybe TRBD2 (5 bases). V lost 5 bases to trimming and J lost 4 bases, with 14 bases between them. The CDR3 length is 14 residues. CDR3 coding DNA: TGTGCCAGCAGTCCTGACTTCCGGGGAGAGACCCAGTACTTC. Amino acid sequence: CASSPDFRGETQYF.

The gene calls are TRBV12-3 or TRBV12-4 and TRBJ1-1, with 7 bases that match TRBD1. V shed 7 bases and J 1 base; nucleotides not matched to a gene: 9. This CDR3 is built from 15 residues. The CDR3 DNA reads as TGTGCCAGCACCCAAGGGGGACAGCCGAACACTGAAGCTTTCTTT. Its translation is CASTQGGQPNTEAFF.

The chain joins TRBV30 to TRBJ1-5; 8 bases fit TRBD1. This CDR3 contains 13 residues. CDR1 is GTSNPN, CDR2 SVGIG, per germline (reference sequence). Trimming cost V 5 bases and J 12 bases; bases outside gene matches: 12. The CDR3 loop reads CAWAHIGGTGQHF. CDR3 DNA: TGTGCCTGGGCCCATATAGGGGGGACAGGCCAGCATTTT.

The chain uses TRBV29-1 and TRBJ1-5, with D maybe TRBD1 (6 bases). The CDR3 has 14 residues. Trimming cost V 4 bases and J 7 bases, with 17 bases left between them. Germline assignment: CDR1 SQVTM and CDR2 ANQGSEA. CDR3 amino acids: CSVVLQGKQQPQHF. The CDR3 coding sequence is TGCAGCGTTGTTTTACAGGGAAAACAGCAGCCCCAGCATTTT. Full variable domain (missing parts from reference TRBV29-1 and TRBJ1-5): SAVISQKPSRDICQRGTSLTIQCQVDSQVTMMFWYRQQPGQSLTLIATANQGSEATYESGFVIDKFPISRPNLTFSTLTVSNMSPEDSSIYLCSVVLQGKQQPQHFGDGTRLSIL.

The DNA of the CDR3 is TGCGCCAGCAGCCAAGGCGCTAGCGGGGGGGCTTTTGTCACCGGGGAGCTGTTTTTT. As protein: CASSQGASGGAFVTGELFF. The V call is TRBV4-3, the J call TRBJ2-2; 12 positions agree with TRBD2. CDR3 length: 19 residues. Germline trimming cut 1 base from V and 4 bases from J; bases unmatched to any gene: 10. In germline, CDR1 is LGHNA, CDR2 YSLEER.

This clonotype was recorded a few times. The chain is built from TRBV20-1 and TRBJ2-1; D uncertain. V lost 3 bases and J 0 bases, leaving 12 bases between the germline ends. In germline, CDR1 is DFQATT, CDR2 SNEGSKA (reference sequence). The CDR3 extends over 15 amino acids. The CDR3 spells CSASSWQSSYNEQFF. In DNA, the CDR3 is TGCAGTGCTAGTAGCTGGCAGAGCTCCTACAATGAGCAGTTCTTC.

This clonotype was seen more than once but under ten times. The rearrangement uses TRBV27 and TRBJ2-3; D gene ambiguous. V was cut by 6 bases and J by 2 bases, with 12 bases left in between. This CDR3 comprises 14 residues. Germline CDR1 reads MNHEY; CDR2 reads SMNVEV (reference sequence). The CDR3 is CASSLDWLTDTQYF. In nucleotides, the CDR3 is TGTGCCAGCAGCTTAGACTGGCTCACAGATACGCAGTATTTT.

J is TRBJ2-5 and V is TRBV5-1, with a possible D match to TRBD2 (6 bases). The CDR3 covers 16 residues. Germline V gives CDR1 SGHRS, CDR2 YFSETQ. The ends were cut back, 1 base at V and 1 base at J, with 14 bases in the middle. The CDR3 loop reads CASSLRGLTPQETQYF. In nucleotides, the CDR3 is TGCGCCAGCAGCTTGCGGGGACTCACACCCCAAGAGACCCAGTACTTC.

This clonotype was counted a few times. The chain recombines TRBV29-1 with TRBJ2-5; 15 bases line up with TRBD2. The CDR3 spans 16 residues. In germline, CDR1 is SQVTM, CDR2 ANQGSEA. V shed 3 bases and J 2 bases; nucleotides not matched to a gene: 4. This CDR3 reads CSVDGTSGGLQETQYF. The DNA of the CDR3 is TGCAGCGTTGACGGGACTAGCGGGGGGTTACAAGAGACCCAGTACTTC.

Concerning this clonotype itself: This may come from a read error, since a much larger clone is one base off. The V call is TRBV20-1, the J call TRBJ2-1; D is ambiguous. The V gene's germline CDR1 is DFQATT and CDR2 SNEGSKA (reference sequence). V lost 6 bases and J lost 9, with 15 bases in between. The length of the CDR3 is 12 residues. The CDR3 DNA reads TGCAGTGCAGTGACCCGTTTTTCTGAGCAGTTCTTC. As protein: CSAVTRFSEQFF.

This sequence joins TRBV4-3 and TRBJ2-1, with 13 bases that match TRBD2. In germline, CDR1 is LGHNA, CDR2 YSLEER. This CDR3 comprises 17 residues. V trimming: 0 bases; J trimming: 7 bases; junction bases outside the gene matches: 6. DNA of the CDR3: TGCGCCAGCAGCCAAGAGTTGCGACTAGCGGGAGGTAATGAGCAGTTCTTC. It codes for CASSQELRLAGGNEQFF.

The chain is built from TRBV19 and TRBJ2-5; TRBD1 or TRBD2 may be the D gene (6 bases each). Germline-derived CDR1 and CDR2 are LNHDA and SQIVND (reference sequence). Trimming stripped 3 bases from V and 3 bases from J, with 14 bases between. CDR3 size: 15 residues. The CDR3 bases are TGTGCCAGTAGTATTGGGGGCCTAGCGAAAGAGACCCAGTACTTC. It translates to CASSIGGLAKETQYF.

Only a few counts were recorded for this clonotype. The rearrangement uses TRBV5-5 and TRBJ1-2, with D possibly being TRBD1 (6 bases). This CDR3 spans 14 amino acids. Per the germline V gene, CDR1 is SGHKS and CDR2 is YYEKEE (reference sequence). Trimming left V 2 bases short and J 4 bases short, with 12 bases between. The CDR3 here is CASSFQTGGYGYTF. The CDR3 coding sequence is TGTGCCAGCAGCTTTCAGACAGGTGGCTATGGCTACACCTTC.

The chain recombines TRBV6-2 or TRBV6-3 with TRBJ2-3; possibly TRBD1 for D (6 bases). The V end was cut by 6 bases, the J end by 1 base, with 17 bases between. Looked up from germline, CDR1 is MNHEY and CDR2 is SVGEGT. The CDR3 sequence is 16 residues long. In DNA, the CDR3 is TGTGCCAGCAGACGAAACCGGGACACAGGCACAGATACGCAGTATTTT. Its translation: CASRRNRDTGTDTQYF.

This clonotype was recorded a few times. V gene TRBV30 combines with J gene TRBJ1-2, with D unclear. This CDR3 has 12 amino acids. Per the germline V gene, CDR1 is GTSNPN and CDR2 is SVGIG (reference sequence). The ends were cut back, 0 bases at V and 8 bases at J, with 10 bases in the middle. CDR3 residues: CAWSVTPGGYTF. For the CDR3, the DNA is TGTGCCTGGAGTGTAACCCCCGGGGGCTACACCTTC.

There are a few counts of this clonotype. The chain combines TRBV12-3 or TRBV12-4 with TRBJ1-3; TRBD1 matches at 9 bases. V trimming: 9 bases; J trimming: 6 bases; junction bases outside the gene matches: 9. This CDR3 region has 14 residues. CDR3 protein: CASRRQGEKNTIYF. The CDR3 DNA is TGTGCCAGTCGGAGACAGGGGGAAAAAAACACCATATATTTT.